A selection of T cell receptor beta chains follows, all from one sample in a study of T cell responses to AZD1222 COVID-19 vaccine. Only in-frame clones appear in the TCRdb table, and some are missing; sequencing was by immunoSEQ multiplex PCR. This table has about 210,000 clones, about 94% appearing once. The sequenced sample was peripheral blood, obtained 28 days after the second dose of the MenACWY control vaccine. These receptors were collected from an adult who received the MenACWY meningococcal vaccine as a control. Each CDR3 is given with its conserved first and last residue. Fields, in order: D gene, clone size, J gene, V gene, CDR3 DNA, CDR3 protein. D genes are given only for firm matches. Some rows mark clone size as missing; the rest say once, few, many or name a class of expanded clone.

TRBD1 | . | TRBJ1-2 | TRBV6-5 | TGTGCCAGCACAGGACAGGGGTCGTACTATGGCTACACCTTC | CASTGQGSYYGYTF
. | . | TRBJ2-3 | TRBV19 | TGTGCCAGTACCAACAGGCCCGGCGCAGATACGCAGTATTTT | CASTNRPGADTQYF
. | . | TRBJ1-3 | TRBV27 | TGTGCCAGCAGTTCGGACGGGGCCCTTCTATATTTT | CASSSDGALLYF
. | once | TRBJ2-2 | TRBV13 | TGTGCCAGCGAACAGGGGAACACCGGGGAGCTGTTTTTT | CASEQGNTGELFF
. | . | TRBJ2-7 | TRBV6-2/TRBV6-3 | TGTGCCAGCAGTTACTCGGCCGAGCAGTACTTC | CASSYSAEQYF
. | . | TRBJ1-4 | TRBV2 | TGTGCCAGCAGGGGCCCCAAGGAACTGTTTTTT | CASRGPKELFF
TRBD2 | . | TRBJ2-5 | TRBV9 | TGTGCCAGCAGCTCGACTAGCGGGAGCGGCGAGACCCAGTACTTC | CASSSTSGSGETQYF
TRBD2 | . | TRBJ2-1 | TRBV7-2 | TGTGCCAGCAGCTGGGGACTAGCGGGAGTCCACAATGAGCAGTTCTTC | CASSWGLAGVHNEQFF
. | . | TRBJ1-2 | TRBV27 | TGTGCCAGCAGGAAGTCAGGCTCTAACTATGGCTACACCTTC | CASRKSGSNYGYTF
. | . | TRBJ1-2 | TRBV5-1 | TGCGCCAGCAGCGAACGAGGGGTTAACTATGGCTACACCTTC | CASSERGVNYGYTF
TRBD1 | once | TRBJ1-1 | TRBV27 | TGTGCCAGCAGTTCCAGGGGGTATAACACTGAAGCTTTCTTT | CASSSRGYNTEAFF
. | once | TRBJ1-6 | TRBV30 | TGTGCCCGGACGCCCCGGGGTTCGGATTCACCCCTCCACTTT | CARTPRGSDSPLHF
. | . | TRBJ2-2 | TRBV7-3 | TGTGCCAGCAGCTTAGGAACAGACCGCGGGGAGCTGTTTTTT | CASSLGTDRGELFF
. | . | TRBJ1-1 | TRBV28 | TGTGCCAGCAGTTTAACAGGGTTCCTGAACACTGAAGCTTTCTTT | CASSLTGFLNTEAFF
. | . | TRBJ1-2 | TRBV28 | TGTGCCAGTAACGGGGGTTCTTTAGGCTCTGGCGCCGGCTACACCTTC | CASNGGSLGSGAGYTF
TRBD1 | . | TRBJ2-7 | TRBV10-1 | TGCGCCAGCAGTGAGAGACCCCATGGACAGGGGGCCTACGAGCAGTACTTC | CASSERPHGQGAYEQYF
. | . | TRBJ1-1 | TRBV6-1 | TGTGCCAGCAGTGAAATGTCAGGTCGCACTGAAGCTTTCTTT | CASSEMSGRTEAFF
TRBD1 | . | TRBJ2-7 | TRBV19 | TGTGCCAGTACCGGACAGGTTGGGGAGCAGTACTTC | CASTGQVGEQYF
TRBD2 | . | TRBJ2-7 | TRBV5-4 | TGTGCCAGCAGCTTGGACGGGGGGCTAGCGGGAGGCGCGTACGAGCAGTACTTC | CASSLDGGLAGGAYEQYF
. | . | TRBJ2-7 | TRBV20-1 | TGCAGTGCTAGTTTCGGCGCTTCCTACGAGCAGTACTTC | CSASFGASYEQYF
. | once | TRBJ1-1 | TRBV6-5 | TGTGCCAGCAACCAGGACAGACATGACACTGAAGCTTTCTTT | CASNQDRHDTEAFF
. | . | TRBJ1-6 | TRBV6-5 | TGTGCCAGCAGTTACGCTGCCCCAGGCTATAATTCACCCCTCCACTTT | CASSYAAPGYNSPLHF
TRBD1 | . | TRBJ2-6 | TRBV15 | TGTGCCACCAGCAGAGGGACAGGCATTAACCTCTCTGGGGCCAACGTCCTGACTTTC | CATSRGTGINLSGANVLTF
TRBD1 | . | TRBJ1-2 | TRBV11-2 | TGTGCCAGCAGCGTGGACAGGGACTATGGCTACACCTTC | CASSVDRDYGYTF
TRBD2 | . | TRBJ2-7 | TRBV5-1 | TGCGCCAGCAGCGGGGGACTAGCCTACGAGCAGTACTTC | CASSGGLAYEQYF
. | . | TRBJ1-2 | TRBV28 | TGTGCCAGCAGACGGGACTTATCGGGAGGCTACACCTTC | CASRRDLSGGYTF
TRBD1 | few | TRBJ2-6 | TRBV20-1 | TGCAGTGCTAGTCGGACAGGGGGCGGTCTTGCTGGGGCCAACGTCCTGACTTTC | CSASRTGGGLAGANVLTF
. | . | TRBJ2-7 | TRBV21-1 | TGTGCCAGCAGCTCCCGGTCCAGGGCAGAGGGACTAGCGGGAGAGGGGGAGTCCTACGAGCAGTACTTC | CASSSRSRAEGLAGEGESYEQYF
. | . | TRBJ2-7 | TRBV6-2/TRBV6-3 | TGTGCCAGCAGTTACTCAAGGTCCGAGCAGTACTTC | CASSYSRSEQYF
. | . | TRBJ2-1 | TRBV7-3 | TGTGCCAGCAGCTTAGGGGGGAGCGGATACTCGTCCTACAATGAGCAGTTCTTC | CASSLGGSGYSSYNEQFF
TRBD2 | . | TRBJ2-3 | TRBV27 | TGTGCCAGCAGTTTAGCGGGAGGGAGGGCAGATACGCAGTATTTT | CASSLAGGRADTQYF
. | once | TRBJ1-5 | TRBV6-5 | TGTGCCAGCAGTTGGACGGATAGCAATCAGCCCCAGCATTTT | CASSWTDSNQPQHF
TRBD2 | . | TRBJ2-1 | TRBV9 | TGTGCCAGCAGCGCCGACGGGGGGACTAGAGCCCGTGAGCAGTTCTTC | CASSADGGTRAREQFF
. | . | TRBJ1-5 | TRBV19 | TGTGCCAGTAGTATATCTTCAGGGGAGGTCAATCAGCCCCAGCATTTT | CASSISSGEVNQPQHF
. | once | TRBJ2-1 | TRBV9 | TGTGCCAGCGGAGAGGGGGGACCGTTGACGGGATACAATGAGCAGTTCTTC | CASGEGGPLTGYNEQFF
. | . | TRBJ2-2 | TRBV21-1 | TGTGCCAGCAGCGTAAAGGGGAGGAAGATGACAGAGAGCAACACCGGGGAGCTGTTTTTT | CASSVKGRKMTESNTGELFF
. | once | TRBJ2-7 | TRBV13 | TGTGCCAGCAGCCTCCAGGCGGAGGGCCTGTACGAGCAGTACTTC | CASSLQAEGLYEQYF
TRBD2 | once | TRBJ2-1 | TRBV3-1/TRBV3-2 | TGTGCCAGCAGCCAAGCGTCCGGGGAGGGCTGGGAGCAGTTCTTC | CASSQASGEGWEQFF
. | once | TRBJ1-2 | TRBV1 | TGCACCAGCAGCCACGGAGGACAGGGGGTAGTCGGCTACACCTTC | CTSSHGGQGVVGYTF
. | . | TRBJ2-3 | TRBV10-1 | TGCGCCAGCAGTCTCGGAACAGATACGCAGTATTTT | CASSLGTDTQYF
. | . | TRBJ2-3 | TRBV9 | TGTGCCAGCAGCGGAATGGGGAGGTCAGATACGCAGTATTTT | CASSGMGRSDTQYF
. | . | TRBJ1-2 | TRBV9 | TGTGCCAGCAACCAGGGGCATGGCTACACCTTC | CASNQGHGYTF
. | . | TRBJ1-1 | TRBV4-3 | TGCGCCAGCAGCCAAGACCCCAGGGGAAACCCTGAAGCTTTCTTT | CASSQDPRGNPEAFF
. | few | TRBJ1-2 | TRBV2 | TGTGCCAGCAGGGCCACAGGAGCTAACTATGGCTACACCTTC | CASRATGANYGYTF